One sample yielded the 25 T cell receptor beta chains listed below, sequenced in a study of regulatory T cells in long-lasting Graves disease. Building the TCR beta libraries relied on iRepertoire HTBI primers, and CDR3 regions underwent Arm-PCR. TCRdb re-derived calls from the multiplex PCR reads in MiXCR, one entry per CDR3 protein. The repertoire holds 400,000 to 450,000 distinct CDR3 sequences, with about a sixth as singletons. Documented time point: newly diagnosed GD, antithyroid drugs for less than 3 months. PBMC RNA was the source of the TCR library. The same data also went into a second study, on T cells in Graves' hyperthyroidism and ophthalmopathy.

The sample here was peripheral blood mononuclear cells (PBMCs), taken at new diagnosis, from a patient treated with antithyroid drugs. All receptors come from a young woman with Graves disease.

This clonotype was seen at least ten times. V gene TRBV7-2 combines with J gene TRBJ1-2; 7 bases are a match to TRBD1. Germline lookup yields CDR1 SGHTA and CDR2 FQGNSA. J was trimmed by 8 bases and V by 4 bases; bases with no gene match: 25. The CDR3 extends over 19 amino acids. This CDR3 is CASSSYPMLRDRKTIGYTF. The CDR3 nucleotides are TGTGCCAGCAGCTCTTATCCAATGCTCCGGGACAGAAAAACTATCGGCTACACCTTC. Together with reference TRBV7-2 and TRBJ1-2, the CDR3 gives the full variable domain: GAGVSQSPSNKVTEKGKDVELRCDPISGHTALYWYRQSLGQGLEFLIYFQGNSAPDKSGLPSDRFSAERTGGSVSTLTIQRTQQEDSAVYLCASSSYPMLRDRKTIGYTFGSGTRLTVV.

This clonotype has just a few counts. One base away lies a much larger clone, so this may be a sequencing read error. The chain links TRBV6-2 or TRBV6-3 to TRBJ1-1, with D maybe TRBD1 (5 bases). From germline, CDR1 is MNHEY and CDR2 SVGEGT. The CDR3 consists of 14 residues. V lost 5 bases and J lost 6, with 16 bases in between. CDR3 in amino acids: CASSEERGDAEAFF. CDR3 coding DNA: TGTGCCAGCAGTGAGGAACGTGGGGACGCTGAAGCTTTCTTT.

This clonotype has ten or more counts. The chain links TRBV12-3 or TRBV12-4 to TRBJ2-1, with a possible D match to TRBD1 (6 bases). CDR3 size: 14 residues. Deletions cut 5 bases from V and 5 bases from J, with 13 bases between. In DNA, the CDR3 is TGTGCCAGCAGTCCAGGACAGACGGACAATGAGCAGTTCTTC. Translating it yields CASSPGQTDNEQFF.

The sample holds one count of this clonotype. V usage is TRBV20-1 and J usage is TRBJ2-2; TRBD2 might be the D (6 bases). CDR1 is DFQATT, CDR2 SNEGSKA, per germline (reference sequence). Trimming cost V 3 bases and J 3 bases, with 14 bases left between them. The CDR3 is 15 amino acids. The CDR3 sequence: CSASPGTGHTGELFF. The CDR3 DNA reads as TGCAGTGCTAGCCCCGGGACTGGCCACACCGGGGAGCTGTTTTTT.

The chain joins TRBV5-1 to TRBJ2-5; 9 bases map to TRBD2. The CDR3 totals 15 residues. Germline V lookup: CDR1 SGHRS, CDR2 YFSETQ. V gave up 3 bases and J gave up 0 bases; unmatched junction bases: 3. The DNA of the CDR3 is TGCGCCAGCAGCTCCACTAGCGGGTACCAAGAGACCCAGTACTTC. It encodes CASSSTSGYQETQYF.

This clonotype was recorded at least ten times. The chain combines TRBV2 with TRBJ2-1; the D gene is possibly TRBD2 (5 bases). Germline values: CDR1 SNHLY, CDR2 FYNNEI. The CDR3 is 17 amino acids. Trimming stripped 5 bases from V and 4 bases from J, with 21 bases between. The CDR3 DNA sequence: TGTGCCAGCAGTCCCCCCTTGCTAGCCCGATCTTACAATGAGCAGTTCTTC. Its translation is CASSPPLLARSYNEQFF.

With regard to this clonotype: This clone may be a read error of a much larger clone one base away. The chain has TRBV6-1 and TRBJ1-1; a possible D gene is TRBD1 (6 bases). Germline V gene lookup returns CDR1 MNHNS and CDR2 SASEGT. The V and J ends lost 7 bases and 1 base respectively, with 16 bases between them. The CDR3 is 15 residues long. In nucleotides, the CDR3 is TGTGCCAGCACCAAAGGGGGGGTGGCGAACACTGAAGCTTTCTTT. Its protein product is CASTKGGVANTEAFF.

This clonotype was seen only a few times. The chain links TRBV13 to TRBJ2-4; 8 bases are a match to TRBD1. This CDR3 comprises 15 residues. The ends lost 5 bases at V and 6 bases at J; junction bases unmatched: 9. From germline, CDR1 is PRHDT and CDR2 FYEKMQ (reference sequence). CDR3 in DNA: TGTGCCAGCAGCCGCGGACAGGGCGCAGGAAACATTCAGTACTTC. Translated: CASSRGQGAGNIQYF.

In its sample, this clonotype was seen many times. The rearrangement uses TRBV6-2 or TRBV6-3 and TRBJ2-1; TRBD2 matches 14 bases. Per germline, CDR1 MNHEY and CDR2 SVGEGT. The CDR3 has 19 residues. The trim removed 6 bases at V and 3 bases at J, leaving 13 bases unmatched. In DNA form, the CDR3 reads TGTGCCAGCAGCGCTCCGGGGACTAGCGGGAGTACCTTCTACAATGAGCAGTTCTTC. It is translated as CASSAPGTSGSTFYNEQFF.

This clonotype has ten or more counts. The CDR3 nucleotides read TGTGCCAGCAGGACGACAGGGTCTTTGGGGTATGGCTACACCTTC. Amino acid sequence: CASRTTGSLGYGYTF. This chain connects TRBV6-1 to TRBJ1-2, with 7 positions matching TRBD1. With 6 bases clipped from V and 5 bases from J, the junction kept 12 bases outside the gene matches. The CDR3 totals 15 residues. Germline V gene lookup returns CDR1 MNHNS and CDR2 SASEGT.

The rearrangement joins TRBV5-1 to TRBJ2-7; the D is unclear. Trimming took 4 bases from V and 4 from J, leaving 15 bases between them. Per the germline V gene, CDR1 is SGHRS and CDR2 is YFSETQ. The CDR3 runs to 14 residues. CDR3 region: CASSAATTYYEQYF. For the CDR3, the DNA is TGCGCCAGCAGCGCAGCGACCACATATTACGAGCAGTACTTC.

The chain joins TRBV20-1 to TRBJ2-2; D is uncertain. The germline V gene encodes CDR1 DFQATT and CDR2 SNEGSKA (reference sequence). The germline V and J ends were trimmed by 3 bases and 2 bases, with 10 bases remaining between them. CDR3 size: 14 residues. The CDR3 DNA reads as TGCAGTGCTAGGGGGAAAACCAACACCGGGGAGCTGTTTTTT. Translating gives CSARGKTNTGELFF.

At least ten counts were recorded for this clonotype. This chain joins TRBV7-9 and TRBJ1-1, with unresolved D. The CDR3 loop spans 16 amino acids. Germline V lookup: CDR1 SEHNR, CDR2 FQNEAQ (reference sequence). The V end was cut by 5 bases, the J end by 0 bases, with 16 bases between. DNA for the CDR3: TGTGCCAGCAGCCCGAGGAGAGAGGGCATGAACACTGAAGCTTTCTTT. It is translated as CASSPRREGMNTEAFF.

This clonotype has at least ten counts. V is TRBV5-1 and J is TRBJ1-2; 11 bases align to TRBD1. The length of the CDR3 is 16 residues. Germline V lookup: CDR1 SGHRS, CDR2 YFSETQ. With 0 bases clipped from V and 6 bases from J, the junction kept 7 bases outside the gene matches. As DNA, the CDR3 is TGCGCCAGCAGCTTGGAGGGACAGGGGGTCGAGGATGGCTACACCTTC. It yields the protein CASSLEGQGVEDGYTF. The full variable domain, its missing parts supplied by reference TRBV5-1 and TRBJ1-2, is KAGVTQTPRYLIKTRGQQVTLSCSPISGHRSVSWYQQTPGQGLQFLFEYFSETQRNKGNFPGRFSGRQFSNSRSEMNVSTLELGDSALYLCASSLEGQGVEDGYTFGSGTRLTVV.

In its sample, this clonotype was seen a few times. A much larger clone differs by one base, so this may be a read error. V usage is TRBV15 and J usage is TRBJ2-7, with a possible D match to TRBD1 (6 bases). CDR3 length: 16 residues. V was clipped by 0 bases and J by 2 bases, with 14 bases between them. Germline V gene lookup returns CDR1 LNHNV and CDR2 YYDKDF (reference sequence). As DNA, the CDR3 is TGTGCCACCAGCAGAGATAGTTGGGGGCCTACCTACGAGCAGTACTTC. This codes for CATSRDSWGPTYEQYF.

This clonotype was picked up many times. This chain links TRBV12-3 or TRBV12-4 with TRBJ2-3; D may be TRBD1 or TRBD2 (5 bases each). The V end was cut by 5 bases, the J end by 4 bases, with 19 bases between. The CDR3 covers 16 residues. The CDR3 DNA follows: TGTGCCAGCAGTGACACCAAAGCAGGGAGTTCAGATACGCAGTATTTT. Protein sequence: CASSDTKAGSSDTQYF.

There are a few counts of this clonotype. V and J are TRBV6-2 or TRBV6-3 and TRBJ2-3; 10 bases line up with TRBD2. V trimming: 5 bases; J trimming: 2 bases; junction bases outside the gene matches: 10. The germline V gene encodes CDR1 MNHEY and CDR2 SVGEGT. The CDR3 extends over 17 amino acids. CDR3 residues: CASSVGSGRFYTDTQYF. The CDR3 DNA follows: TGTGCCAGCAGTGTCGGTAGCGGGAGGTTCTACACAGATACGCAGTATTTT.

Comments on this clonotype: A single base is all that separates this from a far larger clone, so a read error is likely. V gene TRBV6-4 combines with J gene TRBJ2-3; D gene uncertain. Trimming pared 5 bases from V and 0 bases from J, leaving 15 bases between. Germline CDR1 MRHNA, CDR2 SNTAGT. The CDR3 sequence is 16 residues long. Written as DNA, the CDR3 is TGTGCCAGCAGTCTCGGGTGGGCGACTAGCACAGATACGCAGTATTTT. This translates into CASSLGWATSTDTQYF.

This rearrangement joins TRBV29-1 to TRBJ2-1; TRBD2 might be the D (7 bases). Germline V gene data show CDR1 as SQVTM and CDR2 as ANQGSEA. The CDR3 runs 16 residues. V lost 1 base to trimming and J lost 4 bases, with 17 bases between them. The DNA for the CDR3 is TGCAGCGTTGAAGGAGGGGGGGAGGCGAAATACAATGAGCAGTTCTTC. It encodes CSVEGGGEAKYNEQFF.

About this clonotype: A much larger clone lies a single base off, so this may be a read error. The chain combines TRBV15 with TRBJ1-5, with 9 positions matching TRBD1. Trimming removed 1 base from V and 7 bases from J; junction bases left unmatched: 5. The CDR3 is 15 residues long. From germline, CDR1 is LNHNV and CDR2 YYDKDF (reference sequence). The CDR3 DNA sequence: TGTGCCACCAGCAGAGGACGAGGGACAGGGCAGCCCCAGCATTTT. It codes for CATSRGRGTGQPQHF.

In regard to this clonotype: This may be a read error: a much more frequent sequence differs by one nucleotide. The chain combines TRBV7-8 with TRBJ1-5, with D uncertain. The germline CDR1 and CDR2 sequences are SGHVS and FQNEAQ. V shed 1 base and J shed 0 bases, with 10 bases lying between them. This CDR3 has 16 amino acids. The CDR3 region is CASSLGEGDSNQPQHF. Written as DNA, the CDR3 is TGTGCCAGCAGCTTAGGAGAGGGAGATAGCAATCAGCCCCAGCATTTT.

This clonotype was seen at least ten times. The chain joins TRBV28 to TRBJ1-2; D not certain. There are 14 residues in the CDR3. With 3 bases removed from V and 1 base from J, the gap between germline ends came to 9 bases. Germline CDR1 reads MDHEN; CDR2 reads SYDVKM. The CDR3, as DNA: TGTGCCAGCAGTTTGGGAGGACGTAACTATGGCTACACCTTC. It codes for CASSLGGRNYGYTF.

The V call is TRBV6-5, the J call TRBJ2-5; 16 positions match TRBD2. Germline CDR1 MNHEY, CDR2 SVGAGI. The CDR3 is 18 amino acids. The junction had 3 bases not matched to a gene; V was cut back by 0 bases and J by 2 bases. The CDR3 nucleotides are TGTGCCAGCAGTTACTCGCCGGGACTAGCGGGAGGGCAAGAGACCCAGTACTTC. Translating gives CASSYSPGLAGGQETQYF.

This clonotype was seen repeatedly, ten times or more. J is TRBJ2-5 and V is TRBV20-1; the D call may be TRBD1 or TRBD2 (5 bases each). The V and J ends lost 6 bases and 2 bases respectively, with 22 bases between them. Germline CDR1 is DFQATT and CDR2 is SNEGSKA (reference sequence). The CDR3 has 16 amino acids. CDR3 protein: CSANVLGVTAQETQYF. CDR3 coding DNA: TGCAGTGCAAATGTTTTGGGGGTAACCGCTCAAGAGACCCAGTACTTC.

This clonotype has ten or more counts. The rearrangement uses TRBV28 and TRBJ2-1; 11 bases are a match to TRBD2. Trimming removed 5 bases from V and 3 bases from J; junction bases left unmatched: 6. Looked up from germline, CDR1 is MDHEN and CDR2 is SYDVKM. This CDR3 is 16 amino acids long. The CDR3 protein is CASSVTTSGIYNEQFF. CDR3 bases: TGTGCCAGCAGTGTGACGACTAGCGGGATCTACAATGAGCAGTTCTTC. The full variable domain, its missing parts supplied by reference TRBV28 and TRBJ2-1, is DVKVTQSSRYLVKRTGEKVFLECVQDMDHENMFWYRQDPGLGLRLIYFSYDVKMKEKGDIPEGYSVSREKKERFSLILESASTNQTSMYLCASSVTTSGIYNEQFFGPGTRLTVL.